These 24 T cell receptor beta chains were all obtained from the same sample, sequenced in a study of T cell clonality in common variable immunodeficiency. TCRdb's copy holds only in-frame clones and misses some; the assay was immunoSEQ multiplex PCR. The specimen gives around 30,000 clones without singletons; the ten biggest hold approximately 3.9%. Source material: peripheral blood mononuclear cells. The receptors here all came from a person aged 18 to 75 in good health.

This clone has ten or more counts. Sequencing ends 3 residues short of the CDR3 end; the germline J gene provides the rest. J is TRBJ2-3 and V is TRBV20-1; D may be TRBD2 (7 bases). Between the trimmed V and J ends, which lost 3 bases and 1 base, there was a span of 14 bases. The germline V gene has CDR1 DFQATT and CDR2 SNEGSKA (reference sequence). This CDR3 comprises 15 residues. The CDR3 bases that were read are TGCAGTGCTAGGGGGGGGGCGGAGCGCACAGATACG. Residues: CSARGGAERTDT. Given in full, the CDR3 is CSARGGAERTDTQYF.

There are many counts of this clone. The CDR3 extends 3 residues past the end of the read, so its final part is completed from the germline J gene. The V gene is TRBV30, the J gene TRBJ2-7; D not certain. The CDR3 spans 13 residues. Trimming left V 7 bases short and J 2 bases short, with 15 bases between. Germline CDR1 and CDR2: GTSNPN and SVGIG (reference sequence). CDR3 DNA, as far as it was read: TGTGCCTCCCGCCTTGGCAAGGCCTACGAG. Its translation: CASRLGKAYE. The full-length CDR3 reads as CASRLGKAYEQYF.

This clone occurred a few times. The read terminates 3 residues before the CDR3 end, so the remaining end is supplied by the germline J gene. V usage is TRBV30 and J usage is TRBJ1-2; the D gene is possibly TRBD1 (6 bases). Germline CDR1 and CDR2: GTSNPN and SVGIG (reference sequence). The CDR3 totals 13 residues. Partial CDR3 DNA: TGTGCCTGGGGACAGTCTAGCACAGATACC. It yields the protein CAWGQSSTDT. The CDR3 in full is CAWGQSSTDTYTF.

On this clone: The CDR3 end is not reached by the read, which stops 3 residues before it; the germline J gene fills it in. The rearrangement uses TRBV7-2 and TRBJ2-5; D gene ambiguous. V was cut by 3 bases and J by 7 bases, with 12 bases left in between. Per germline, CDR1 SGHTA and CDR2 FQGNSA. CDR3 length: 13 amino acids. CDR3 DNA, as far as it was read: TGTGCCAGCAGCTTTGGTGGAACGGGGACC. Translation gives CASSFGGTGT. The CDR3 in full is CASSFGGTGTQYF.

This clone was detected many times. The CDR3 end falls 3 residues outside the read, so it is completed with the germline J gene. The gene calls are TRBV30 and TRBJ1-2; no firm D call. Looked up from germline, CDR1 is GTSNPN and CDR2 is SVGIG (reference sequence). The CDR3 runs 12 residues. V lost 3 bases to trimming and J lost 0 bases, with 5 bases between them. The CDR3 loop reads CAWSTANYGYTF. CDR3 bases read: TGTGCCTGGAGCACGGCTAACTATGGC.

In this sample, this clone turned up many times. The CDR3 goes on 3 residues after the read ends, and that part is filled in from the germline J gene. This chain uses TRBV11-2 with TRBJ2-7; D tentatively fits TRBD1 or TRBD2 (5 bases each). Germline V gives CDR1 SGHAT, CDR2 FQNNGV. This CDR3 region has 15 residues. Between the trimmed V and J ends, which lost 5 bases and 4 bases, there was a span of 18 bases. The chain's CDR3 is CASSQVRGSWYEQYF. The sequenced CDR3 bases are TGTGCCAGCAGCCAGGTGAGGGGCAGCTGGTACGAG.

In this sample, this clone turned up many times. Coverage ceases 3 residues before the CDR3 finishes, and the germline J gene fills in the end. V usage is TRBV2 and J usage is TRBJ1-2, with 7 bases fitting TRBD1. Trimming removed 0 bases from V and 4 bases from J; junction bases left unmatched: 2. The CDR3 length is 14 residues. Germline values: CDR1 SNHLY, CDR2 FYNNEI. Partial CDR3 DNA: TGTGCCAGCAGTGAAGCTTACAGGGGCTATGGC. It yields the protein CASSEAYRGYG. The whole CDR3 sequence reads CASSEAYRGYGYTF.

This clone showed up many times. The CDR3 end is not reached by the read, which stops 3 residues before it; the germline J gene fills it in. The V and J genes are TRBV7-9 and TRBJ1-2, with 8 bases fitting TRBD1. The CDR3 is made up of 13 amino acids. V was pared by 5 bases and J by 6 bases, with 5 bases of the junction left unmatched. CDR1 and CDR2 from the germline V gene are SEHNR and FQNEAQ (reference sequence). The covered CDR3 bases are TGTGCCAGCAGCCTGACAGGGGATAATGGC. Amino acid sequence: CASSLTGDNG. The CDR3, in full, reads CASSLTGDNGYTF.

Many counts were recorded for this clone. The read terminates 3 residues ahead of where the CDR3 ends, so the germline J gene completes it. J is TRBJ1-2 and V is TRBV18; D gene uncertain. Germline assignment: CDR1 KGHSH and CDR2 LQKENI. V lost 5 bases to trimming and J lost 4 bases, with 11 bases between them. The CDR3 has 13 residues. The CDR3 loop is CASSDSEVYGYTF. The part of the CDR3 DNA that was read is TGTGCCAGCTCAGATAGCGAGGTCTATGGC.

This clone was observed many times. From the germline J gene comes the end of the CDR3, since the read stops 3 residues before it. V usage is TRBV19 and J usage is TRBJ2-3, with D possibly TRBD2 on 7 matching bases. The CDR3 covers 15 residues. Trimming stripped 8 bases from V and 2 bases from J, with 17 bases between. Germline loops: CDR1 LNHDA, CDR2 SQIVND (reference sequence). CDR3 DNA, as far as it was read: TGTGCCAGTGAGCACGGGGGGCCTAACACAGATACG. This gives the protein CASEHGGPNTDT. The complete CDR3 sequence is CASEHGGPNTDTQYF.

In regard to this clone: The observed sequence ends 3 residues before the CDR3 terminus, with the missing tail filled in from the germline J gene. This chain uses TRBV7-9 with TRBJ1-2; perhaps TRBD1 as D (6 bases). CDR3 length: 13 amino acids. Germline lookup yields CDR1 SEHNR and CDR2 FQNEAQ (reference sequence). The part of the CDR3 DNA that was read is TGTGCCAGCAGCTTAGAGGGGGGACTAGAC. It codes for CASSLEGGLD. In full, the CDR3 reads CASSLEGGLDYTF.

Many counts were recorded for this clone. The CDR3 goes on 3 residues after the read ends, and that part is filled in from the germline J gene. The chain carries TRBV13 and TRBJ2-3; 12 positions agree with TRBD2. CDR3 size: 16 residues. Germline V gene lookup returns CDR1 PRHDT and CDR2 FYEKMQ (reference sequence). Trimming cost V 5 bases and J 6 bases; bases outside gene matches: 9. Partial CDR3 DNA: TGTGCCAGCAGCCCCGGACTAGCGGGGCCCGGGGATACG. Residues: CASSPGLAGPGDT. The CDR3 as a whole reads CASSPGLAGPGDTQYF.

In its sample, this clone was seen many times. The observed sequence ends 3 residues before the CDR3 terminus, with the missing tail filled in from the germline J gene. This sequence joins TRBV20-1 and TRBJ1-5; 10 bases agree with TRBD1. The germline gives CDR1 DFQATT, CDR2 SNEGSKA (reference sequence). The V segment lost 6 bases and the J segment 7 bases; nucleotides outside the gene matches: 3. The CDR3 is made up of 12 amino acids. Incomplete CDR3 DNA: TGCAGTGCGCCGACAGGGGGCCAGCCC. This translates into CSAPTGGQP. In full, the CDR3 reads CSAPTGGQPQHF.

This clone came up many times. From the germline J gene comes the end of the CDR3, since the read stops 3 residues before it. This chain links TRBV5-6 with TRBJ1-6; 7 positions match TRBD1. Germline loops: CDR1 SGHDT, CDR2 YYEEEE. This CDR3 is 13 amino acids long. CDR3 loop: CASSLWTGWTLHF. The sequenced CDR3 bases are TGTGCCAGCAGCCTTTGGACAGGTTGGACC.

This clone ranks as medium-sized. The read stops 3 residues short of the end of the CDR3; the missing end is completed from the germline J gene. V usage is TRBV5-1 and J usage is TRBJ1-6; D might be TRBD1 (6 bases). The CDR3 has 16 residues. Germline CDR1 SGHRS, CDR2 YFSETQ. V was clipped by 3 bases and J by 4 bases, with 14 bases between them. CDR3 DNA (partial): TGCGCCAGCAGCTCACACGCGGGGGCATATAATTCACCC. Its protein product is CASSSHAGAYNSP. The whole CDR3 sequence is CASSSHAGAYNSPLHF.

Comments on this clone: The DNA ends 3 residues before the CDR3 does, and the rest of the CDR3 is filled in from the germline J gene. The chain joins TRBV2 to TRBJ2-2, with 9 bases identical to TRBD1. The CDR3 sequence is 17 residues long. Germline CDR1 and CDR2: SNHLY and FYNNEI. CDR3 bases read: TGTGCCAGCAGTGTACGTCGTGGGGGACAGGGTGGATCACCG. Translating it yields CASSVRRGGQGGSP. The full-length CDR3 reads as CASSVRRGGQGGSPLFF.

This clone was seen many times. The CDR3 region is CASSTYLGIRAYNEQFF. Incomplete CDR3 DNA: TGTGCCAGCAGCACCTACCTGGGCATAAGGGCCTACAATGAG. The chain is built from TRBV13 and TRBJ2-1; D not certain. The CDR3 is cut off 3 residues early in the read; its end comes from the germline J gene. The V end was cut by 5 bases, the J end by 2 bases, with 19 bases between. The germline gives CDR1 PRHDT, CDR2 FYEKMQ (reference sequence). The CDR3 consists of 17 residues.

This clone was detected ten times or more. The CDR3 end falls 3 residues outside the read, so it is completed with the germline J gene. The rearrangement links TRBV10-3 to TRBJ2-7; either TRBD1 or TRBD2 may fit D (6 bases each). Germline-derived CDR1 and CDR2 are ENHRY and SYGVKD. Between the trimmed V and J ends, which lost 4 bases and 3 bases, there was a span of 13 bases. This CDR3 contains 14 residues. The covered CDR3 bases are TGTGCCATCAGTGTAAGAGGAGGGGGCTACGAG. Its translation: CAISVRGGGYE. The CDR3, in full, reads CAISVRGGGYEQYF.

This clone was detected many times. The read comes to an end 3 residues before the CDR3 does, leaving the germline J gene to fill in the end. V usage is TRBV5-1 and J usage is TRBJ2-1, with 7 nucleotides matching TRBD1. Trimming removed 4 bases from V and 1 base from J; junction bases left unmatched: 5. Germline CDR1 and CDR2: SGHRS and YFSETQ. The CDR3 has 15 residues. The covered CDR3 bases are TGCGCCAGCAGCCCGACAGGGCTTTCCTACAATGAG. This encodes CASSPTGLSYNE. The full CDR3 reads CASSPTGLSYNEQFF.

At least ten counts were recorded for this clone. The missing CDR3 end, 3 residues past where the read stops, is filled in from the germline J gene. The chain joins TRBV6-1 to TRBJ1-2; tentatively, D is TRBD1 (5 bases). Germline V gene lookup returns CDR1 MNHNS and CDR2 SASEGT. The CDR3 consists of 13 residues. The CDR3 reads CASSDTTVRGYTF. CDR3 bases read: TGTGCCAGCAGTGACACGACAGTTCGCGGC.

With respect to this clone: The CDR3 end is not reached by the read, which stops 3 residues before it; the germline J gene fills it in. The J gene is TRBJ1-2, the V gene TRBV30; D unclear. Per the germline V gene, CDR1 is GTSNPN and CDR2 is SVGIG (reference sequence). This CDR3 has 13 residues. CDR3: CAWSVEAGYDYTF. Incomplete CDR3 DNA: TGTGCCTGGAGTGTAGAGGCAGGTTACGAC.

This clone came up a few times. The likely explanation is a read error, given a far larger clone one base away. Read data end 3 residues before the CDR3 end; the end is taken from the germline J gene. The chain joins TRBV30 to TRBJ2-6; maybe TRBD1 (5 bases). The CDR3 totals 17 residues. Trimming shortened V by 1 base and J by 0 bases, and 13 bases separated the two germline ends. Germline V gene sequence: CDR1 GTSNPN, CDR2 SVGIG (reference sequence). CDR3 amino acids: CAWSGQGSNSGANVLTF. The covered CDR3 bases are TGTGCCTGGAGTGGGCAGGGTTCGAACTCTGGGGCCAACGTC.

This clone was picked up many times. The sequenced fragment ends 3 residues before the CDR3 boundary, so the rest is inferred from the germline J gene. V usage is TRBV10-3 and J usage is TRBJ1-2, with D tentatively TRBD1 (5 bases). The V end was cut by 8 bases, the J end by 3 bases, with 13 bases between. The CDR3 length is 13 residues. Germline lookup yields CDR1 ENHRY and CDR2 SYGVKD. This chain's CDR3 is CAISAGDHYGYTF. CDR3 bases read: TGTGCCATCTCCGCGGGGGATCACTATGGC.

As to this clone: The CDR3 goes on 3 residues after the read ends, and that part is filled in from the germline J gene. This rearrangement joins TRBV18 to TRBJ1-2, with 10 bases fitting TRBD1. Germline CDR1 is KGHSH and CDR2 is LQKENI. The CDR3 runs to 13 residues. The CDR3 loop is CASSPGQGGDYTF. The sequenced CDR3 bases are TGTGCCAGCTCACCCGGACAGGGGGGCGAC.